These 9 T cell receptor beta chains share one sample of origin, sequenced in a study of cytomegalovirus exposure and HLA in healthy donors. Primers: 60 Vbeta forward and 13 Jbeta reverse. Here immunoSEQ multiplex PCR was the method, and the copy in TCRdb shows in-frame clones only, minus some. The table records under 200,000 clones, approximately 12% of them present only once. The sample comprised PBMCs. The source is a man aged 50 or older in good health and CMV-seropositive.

The chain combines TRBV2 with TRBJ2-2; maybe TRBD2 (5 bases). Germline CDR1 is SNHLY and CDR2 is FYNNEI. Trimming stripped 7 bases from V and 5 bases from J, with 14 bases between. This CDR3 comprises 14 residues. CDR3 nucleotide sequence: TGTGCCAGCAACAGTCTCCGGGGAACCGGGGAGCTGTTTTTT. Translating it yields CASNSLRGTGELFF.

The V call is TRBV7-2, the J call TRBJ2-4, with a possible D match to TRBD2 (6 bases). Trimming cost V 1 base and J 6 bases, with 19 bases left between them. The germline CDR1 and CDR2 sequences are SGHTA and FQGNSA. This CDR3 spans 17 amino acids. CDR3 amino acids: CASSLDGRGRVGNIQYF. The CDR3, as DNA: TGTGCCAGCAGCTTAGACGGGCGGGGCAGGGTCGGAAACATTCAGTACTTC.

This clone was found once. The chain couples TRBV11-2 to TRBJ2-1; 11 bases line up with TRBD2. This CDR3 is 16 amino acids long. Germline CDR1 is SGHAT and CDR2 is FQNNGV. Germline trimming cut 6 bases from V and 8 bases from J; bases unmatched to any gene: 12. CDR3: CASRGLGLAGGHEQFF. CDR3 bases: TGTGCCAGCAGGGGCCTAGGGCTAGCGGGGGGCCATGAGCAGTTCTTC.

This clone has more than one count but fewer than ten. The chain has TRBV5-1 and TRBJ2-7, with TRBD2 matching over 11 bases. Trimming removed 3 bases from V and 0 bases from J; junction bases left unmatched: 5. The CDR3 runs 16 residues. Germline-derived CDR1 and CDR2 are SGHRS and YFSETQ. CDR3 DNA sequence: TGCGCCAGCAGCTGGAAACTAGCGGGGGACTCCTACGAGCAGTACTTC. Translating it yields CASSWKLAGDSYEQYF.

This chain connects TRBV27 to TRBJ2-7; 7 bases line up with TRBD1. With 5 bases clipped from V and 0 bases from J, the junction kept 4 bases outside the gene matches. CDR1 is MNHEY and CDR2 is SMNVEV in the germline V gene (reference sequence). The CDR3 contains 14 residues. The CDR3: CASSTQGTSYEQYF. CDR3 DNA: TGTGCCAGCAGTACACAGGGGACCTCCTACGAGCAGTACTTC.

The rearrangement joins TRBV10-2 to TRBJ2-5; 8 bases line up with TRBD1. From germline, CDR1 is WSHSY and CDR2 SAAADI. V dropped 0 bases and J dropped 5; count of bases not matched to a gene: 2. The CDR3 covers 14 residues. The DNA of the CDR3 is TGCGCCAGCAGTGAGTCCAGGGGGCGCGAGACCCAGTACTTC. This gives the protein CASSESRGRETQYF.

J is TRBJ2-6 and V is TRBV6-5; no definite D call. Germline CDR1 reads MNHEY; CDR2 reads SVGAGI. CDR3 length equals 15 residues. Between the trimmed V and J ends, which lost 2 bases and 0 bases, there was a span of 5 bases. The CDR3 coding sequence is TGTGCCAGCAGTTACGGGCTCTCTGGGGCCAACGTCCTGACTTTC. It translates to CASSYGLSGANVLTF.

This clone was seen a few times. This rearrangement joins TRBV7-2 to TRBJ1-2; unclear D gene. V lost 0 bases and J lost 2, with 7 bases in between. The CDR3 covers 14 residues. CDR1 is SGHTA and CDR2 is FQGNSA in the germline V gene. CDR3: CASSLARVNYGYTF. CDR3 DNA sequence: TGTGCCAGCAGCTTAGCCCGTGTCAACTATGGCTACACCTTC.

The V and J genes are TRBV28 and TRBJ1-2; D gene uncertain. Trimming left V 6 bases short and J 8 bases short, with 13 bases between. The germline V gene encodes CDR1 MDHEN and CDR2 SYDVKM. The CDR3 consists of 12 residues. CDR3 sequence: CASSVASRGYTF. In nucleotides, the CDR3 is TGTGCCAGCAGCGTAGCCAGTAGGGGCTACACCTTC.